These T cell receptor beta chains were read from a single sample in a study of cytomegalovirus exposure and HLA in healthy donors. Sequencing was performed with immunoSEQ multiplex PCR; in TCRdb, only in-frame clones are kept and a portion is missing. The table has under 150,000 clones, roughly 74% seen once. Sequenced input: PBMCs. These receptors originate from a woman in her 40s in good health and CMV-seropositive. Both conserved end residues are part of each CDR3. The order of the fields is V gene, clone size, J gene, D gene, CDR3 protein, CDR3 DNA. D genes are given only for firm matches. Only part of the rows carry a size: once, few, many, or a class if the clone is expanded.

>TRBV6-1|NA|TRBJ2-7|NA
CASSIGRSYEQYF
TGTGCCAGCAGTATTGGCCGATCCTACGAGCAGTACTTC
>TRBV7-9|NA|TRBJ2-1|NA
CSSSTGSAERFF
TGTTCCAGCAGCACTGGCTCGGCAGAGCGGTTCTTC
>TRBV19|NA|TRBJ2-1|NA
CASTLGSPRGNNEQFF
TGTGCCAGTACCCTCGGGAGCCCTCGGGGGAACAATGAGCAGTTCTTC
>TRBV6-6|NA|TRBJ2-1|NA
CASSRYNEQFF
TGTGCCAGCAGTCGTTACAATGAGCAGTTCTTC
>TRBV30|NA|TRBJ2-5|TRBD2
CAWRTSGVQETQYF
TGTGCCTGGAGGACTAGCGGGGTCCAAGAGACCCAGTACTTC
>TRBV11-2|NA|TRBJ2-7|NA
CASSLSRDTNYEQYF
TGTGCCAGCAGCTTATCTCGGGACACTAACTACGAGCAGTACTTC
>TRBV6-4|NA|TRBJ2-1|TRBD2
CASSDSSGRPYNEQFF
TGTGCCAGCAGTGACTCTAGCGGGAGACCCTACAATGAGCAGTTCTTC
>TRBV19|few|TRBJ1-1|NA
CASSLGAVSNTEAFF
TGTGCCAGTAGTCTGGGAGCGGTTTCGAACACTGAAGCTTTCTTT
>TRBV14|few|TRBJ2-1|TRBD2
CASSPGLGYNEQFF
TGTGCCAGCAGCCCGGGACTAGGTTACAATGAGCAGTTCTTC
>TRBV30|NA|TRBJ2-7|NA
CAAFPFGGSYEQYF
TGTGCCGCTTTCCCCTTCGGTGGCTCCTACGAGCAGTACTTC
>TRBV4-2|NA|TRBJ2-5|TRBD2
CASSLGLAGGPKVETQYF
TGTGCCAGCAGCCTGGGACTAGCGGGAGGGCCTAAGGTCGAGACCCAGTACTTC
>TRBV18|NA|TRBJ2-5|NA
CASSIDRQETQYF
TGTGCCAGCTCGATAGACAGACAAGAGACCCAGTACTTC
>TRBV28|NA|TRBJ1-4|NA
CASSLALRGNEKLFF
TGTGCCAGCAGTTTAGCACTTCGGGGTAATGAAAAACTGTTTTTT
>TRBV7-9|NA|TRBJ2-7|TRBD2
CASSPRTSDYEQYF
TGTGCCAGCAGCCCCAGGACTAGCGACTACGAGCAGTACTTC
>TRBV27|NA|TRBJ1-5|TRBD1
CASSWDRYNQPQHF
TGTGCCAGCAGTTGGGACAGGTATAATCAGCCCCAGCATTTT
>TRBV5-4|NA|TRBJ2-5|NA
CASSLDQGIWETQYF
TGTGCCAGCAGCTTGGATCAGGGGATATGGGAGACCCAGTACTTC
>TRBV18|NA|TRBJ1-1|NA
CASSTEESNTEAFF
TGTGCCAGCTCCACGGAGGAATCGAACACTGAAGCTTTCTTT
>TRBV27|NA|TRBJ1-5|NA
CASRGLFGSNQPQHF
TGTGCCAGCCGGGGTCTGTTTGGTAGCAATCAGCCCCAGCATTTT
>TRBV29-1|NA|TRBJ2-1|TRBD2
CSVEDSGRYNEQFF
TGCAGCGTTGAAGACAGCGGGAGGTACAATGAGCAGTTCTTC
>TRBV15|NA|TRBJ2-1|TRBD2
CATSRTLSRLAQGNEQFF
TGTGCCACCAGCAGAACTCTCTCTCGACTAGCCCAAGGCAATGAGCAGTTCTTC
>TRBV5-1|few|TRBJ2-1|NA
CASSLGGGYNEQFF
TGCGCCAGCAGCTTGGGCGGCGGCTACAATGAGCAGTTCTTC
>TRBV5-1|NA|TRBJ2-7|NA
CASAGSLGSYEQYF
TGCGCCAGCGCGGGTTCCCTGGGCTCCTACGAGCAGTACTTC
>TRBV19|NA|TRBJ2-1|TRBD2
CASSLLRASGTDEQFF
TGTGCCAGTAGTCTCCTTAGGGCTAGCGGGACTGATGAGCAGTTCTTC
>TRBV7-7|NA|TRBJ2-5|TRBD2
CASSLGTSRFQETQYF
TGTGCTAGCAGCTTAGGGACTAGCCGGTTCCAAGAGACCCAGTACTTC
>TRBV5-1|once|TRBJ1-1|NA
CASSFGGVENTEAFF
TGCGCCAGCAGCTTCGGGGGGGTGGAGAACACTGAAGCTTTCTTT
>TRBV11-2|NA|TRBJ2-1|TRBD2
CASSLNVAGGDEQFF
TGTGCCAGCAGCTTAAACGTAGCGGGAGGCGATGAGCAGTTCTTC
>TRBV29-1|NA|TRBJ2-1|TRBD2
CSVVIGTSGVFYVNEQFF
TGCAGCGTTGTCATAGGGACTAGCGGGGTTTTTTACGTCAATGAGCAGTTCTTC
>TRBV15|NA|TRBJ2-5|NA
CATSRVPDRYQETQYF
TGTGCCACCAGCAGAGTCCCAGACAGGTACCAAGAGACCCAGTACTTC
>TRBV2|NA|TRBJ2-5|TRBD1
CAIQTGDQETQYF
TGTGCCATCCAGACAGGGGACCAAGAGACCCAGTACTTC
>TRBV7-7|few|TRBJ2-7|NA
CASSLSTSSYEQYF
TGTGCTAGCAGCCTTTCCACTAGCTCCTACGAGCAGTACTTC
>TRBV2|few|TRBJ2-5|NA
CASSDVTRRRETQYF
TGTGCCAGCAGTGATGTAACAAGGAGGCGAGAGACCCAGTACTTC
>TRBV6-5|NA|TRBJ2-7|NA
CASSARDILYEQYF
TGTGCCAGCAGTGCCCGGGACATCTTGTACGAGCAGTACTTC
>TRBV4-1|few|TRBJ2-5|NA
CASSFMSGIQETQYF
TGCGCCAGCAGTTTTATGTCAGGGATTCAAGAGACCCAGTACTTC
>TRBV9|NA|TRBJ2-2|NA
CASSPYRKTGELFF
TGTGCCAGCAGCCCCTATAGAAAGACCGGGGAGCTGTTTTTT
>TRBV18|NA|TRBJ2-7|TRBD2
CASSPLAGSSYEQYF
TGTGCCAGCTCACCACTAGCGGGAAGCTCCTACGAGCAGTACTTC
>TRBV5-6|NA|TRBJ2-2|TRBD2
CASSLTSGTGELFF
TGTGCCAGCAGCTTAACTAGCGGGACCGGGGAGCTGTTTTTT
>TRBV6-4|NA|TRBJ2-1|NA
CASSENLIRGPSYNEQFF
TGTGCCAGCAGTGAAAACTTGATCCGGGGTCCTTCCTACAATGAGCAGTTCTTC
>TRBV7-9|once|TRBJ1-6|NA
CASSLGRGSPLHF
TGTGCCAGCAGCTTAGGGAGGGGTTCACCCCTCCACTTT
>TRBV28|NA|TRBJ2-7|NA
CASSFIGSSYEQYF
TGTGCCAGCAGTTTCATTGGGAGCTCCTACGAGCAGTACTTC
>TRBV6-1|NA|TRBJ1-4|TRBD1
CASRGQTNEKLFF
TGTGCCAGCAGGGGACAGACTAATGAAAAACTGTTTTTT
>TRBV28|NA|TRBJ1-4|NA
CASSFGEKLFF
TGTGCCAGCAGTTTCGGTGAAAAACTGTTTTTT
>TRBV25-1|NA|TRBJ2-2|TRBD2
CASSETTASGRGELFF
TGTGCCAGCAGTGAAACCACGGCTAGCGGGAGGGGGGAGCTGTTTTTT
>TRBV7-9|NA|TRBJ2-7|TRBD2
CASSLATGGRSYEQYF
TGTGCCAGCAGCTTAGCAACGGGAGGGCGGTCCTACGAGCAGTACTTC
>TRBV15|NA|TRBJ2-7|TRBD2
CATSRGGIAGGYEQYF
TGTGCCACCAGCAGAGGTGGGATAGCGGGAGGATACGAGCAGTACTTC
>TRBV7-9|NA|TRBJ2-7|TRBD2
CASSQGLAGDEQYF
TGTGCCAGCAGCCAGGGTTTAGCGGGAGACGAGCAGTACTTC
>TRBV10-3|NA|TRBJ1-3|NA
CAISVQGNTIYF
TGTGCCATCAGTGTCCAGGGAAACACCATATATTTT
>TRBV27|few|TRBJ2-3|TRBD1
CASSPKGQVRFGTQYF
TGTGCCAGCAGCCCAAAAGGACAGGTCCGTTTTGGTACGCAGTATTTT
>TRBV18|NA|TRBJ2-7|TRBD2
CASSPGTSGNYEQYF
TGTGCCAGCTCACCAGGGACTAGCGGGAACTACGAGCAGTACTTC
>TRBV28|NA|TRBJ2-1|TRBD2
CASSTSGRKGEQFF
TGTGCCAGCAGTACTAGCGGGAGAAAGGGTGAGCAGTTCTTC
>TRBV5-4|NA|TRBJ1-2|NA
CASSLDQLNYGYTF
TGTGCCAGCAGCTTGGACCAACTGAACTATGGCTACACCTTC
>TRBV6-5|once|TRBJ1-2|NA
CASSYSQRNYGYTF
TGTGCCAGCAGTTACTCGCAGCGTAACTATGGCTACACCTTC